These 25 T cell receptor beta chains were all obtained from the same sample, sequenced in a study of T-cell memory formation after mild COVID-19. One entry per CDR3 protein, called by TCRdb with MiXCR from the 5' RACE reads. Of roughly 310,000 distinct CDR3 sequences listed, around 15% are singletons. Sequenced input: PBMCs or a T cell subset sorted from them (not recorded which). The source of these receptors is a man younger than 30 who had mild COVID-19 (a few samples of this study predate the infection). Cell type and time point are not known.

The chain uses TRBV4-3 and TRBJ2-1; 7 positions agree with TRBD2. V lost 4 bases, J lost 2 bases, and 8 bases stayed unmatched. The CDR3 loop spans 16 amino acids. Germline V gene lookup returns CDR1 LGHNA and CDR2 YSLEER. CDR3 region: CASSRSTSSAYNEQFF. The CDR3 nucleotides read TGCGCCAGCAGCCGATCGACTAGCAGCGCCTACAATGAGCAGTTCTTC.

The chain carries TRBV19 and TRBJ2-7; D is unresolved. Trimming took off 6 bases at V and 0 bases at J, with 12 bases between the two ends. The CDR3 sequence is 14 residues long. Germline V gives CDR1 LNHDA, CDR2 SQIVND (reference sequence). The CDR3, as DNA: TGTGCCAGTAGCCTCGGGTTCGGCTCCTACGAGCAGTACTTC. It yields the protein CASSLGFGSYEQYF. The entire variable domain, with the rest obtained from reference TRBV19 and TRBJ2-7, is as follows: DGGITQSPKYLFRKEGQNVTLSCEQNLNHDAMYWYRQDPGQGLRLIYYSQIVNDFQKGDIAEGYSVSREKKESFPLTVTSAQKNPTAFYLCASSLGFGSYEQYFGPGTRLTVT.

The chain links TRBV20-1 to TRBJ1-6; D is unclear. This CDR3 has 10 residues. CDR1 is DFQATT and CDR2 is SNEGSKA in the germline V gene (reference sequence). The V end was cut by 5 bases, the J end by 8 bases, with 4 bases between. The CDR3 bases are TGCAGTGCTTTTGATTCACCCCTCCACTTT. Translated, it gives CSAFDSPLHF.

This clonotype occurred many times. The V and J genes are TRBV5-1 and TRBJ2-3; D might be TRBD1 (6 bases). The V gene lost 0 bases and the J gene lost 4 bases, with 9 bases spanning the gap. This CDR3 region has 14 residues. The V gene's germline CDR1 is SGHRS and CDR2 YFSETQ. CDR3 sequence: CASSLGQAADTQYF. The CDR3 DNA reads TGCGCCAGCAGCTTGGGACAGGCGGCAGATACGCAGTATTTT.

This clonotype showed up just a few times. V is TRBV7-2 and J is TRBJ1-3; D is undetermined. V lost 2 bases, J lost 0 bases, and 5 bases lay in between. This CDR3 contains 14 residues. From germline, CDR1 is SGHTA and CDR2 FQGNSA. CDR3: CASSLPVSGNTIYF. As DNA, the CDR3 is TGTGCCAGCAGCTTACCAGTCTCTGGAAACACCATATATTTT.

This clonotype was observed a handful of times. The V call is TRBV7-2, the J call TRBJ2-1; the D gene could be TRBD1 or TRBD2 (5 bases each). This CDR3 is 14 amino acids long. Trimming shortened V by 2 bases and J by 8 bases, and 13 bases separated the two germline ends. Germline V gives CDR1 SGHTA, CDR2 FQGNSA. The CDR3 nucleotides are TGTGCCAGCAGCTTAATGGGGGTTGGGGATGAGCAGTTCTTC. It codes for CASSLMGVGDEQFF.

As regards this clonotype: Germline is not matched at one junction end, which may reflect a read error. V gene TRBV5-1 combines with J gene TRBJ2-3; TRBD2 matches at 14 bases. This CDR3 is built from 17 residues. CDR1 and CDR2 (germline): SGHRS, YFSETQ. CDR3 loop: CDSSPGLAGAFGDTQYF. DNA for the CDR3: TGCGACAGCAGCCCGGGACTAGCGGGGGCCTTCGGGGATACGCAGTATTTT. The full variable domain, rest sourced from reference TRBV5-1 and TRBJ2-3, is KAGVTQTPRYLIKTRGQQVTLSCSPISGHRSVSWYQQTPGQGLQFLFEYFSETQRNKGNFPGRFSGRQFSNSRSEMNVSTLELGDSALYLCDSSPGLAGAFGDTQYFGPGTRLTVL.

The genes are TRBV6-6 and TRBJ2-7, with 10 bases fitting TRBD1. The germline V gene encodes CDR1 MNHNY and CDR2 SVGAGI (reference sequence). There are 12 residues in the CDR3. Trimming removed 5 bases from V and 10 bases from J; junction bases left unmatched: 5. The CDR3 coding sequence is TGTGCCAGCAGTACTGGACAGGGGGTTCAGTACGTC. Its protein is CASSTGQGVQYV.

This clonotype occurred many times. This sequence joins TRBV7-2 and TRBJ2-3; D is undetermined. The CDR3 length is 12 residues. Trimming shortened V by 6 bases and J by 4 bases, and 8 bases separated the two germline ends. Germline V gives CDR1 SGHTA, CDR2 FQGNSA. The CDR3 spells CASRPQSDTQYF. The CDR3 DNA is TGTGCCAGCAGGCCCCAGTCAGATACGCAGTATTTT.

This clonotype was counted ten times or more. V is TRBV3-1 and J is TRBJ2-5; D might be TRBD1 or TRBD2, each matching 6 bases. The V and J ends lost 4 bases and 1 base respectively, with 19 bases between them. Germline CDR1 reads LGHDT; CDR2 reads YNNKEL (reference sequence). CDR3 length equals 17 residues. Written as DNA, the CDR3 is TGTGCCAGCAGCCTCCTTGGGGGTGGGGGGCTCCAAGAGACCCAGTACTTC. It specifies CASSLLGGGGLQETQYF.

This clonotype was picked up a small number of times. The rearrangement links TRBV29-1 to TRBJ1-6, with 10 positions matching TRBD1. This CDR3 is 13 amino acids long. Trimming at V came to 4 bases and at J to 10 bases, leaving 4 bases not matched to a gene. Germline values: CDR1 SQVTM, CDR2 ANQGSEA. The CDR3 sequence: CSVAGTGESPLHF. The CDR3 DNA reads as TGCAGCGTTGCTGGGACAGGGGAATCACCCCTCCACTTT.

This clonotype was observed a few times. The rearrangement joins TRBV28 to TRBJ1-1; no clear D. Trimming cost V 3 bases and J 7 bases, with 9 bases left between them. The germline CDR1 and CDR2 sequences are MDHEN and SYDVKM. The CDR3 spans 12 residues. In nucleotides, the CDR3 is TGTGCCAGCAGTTTTCGGGGTTATGAAGCTTTCTTT. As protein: CASSFRGYEAFF.

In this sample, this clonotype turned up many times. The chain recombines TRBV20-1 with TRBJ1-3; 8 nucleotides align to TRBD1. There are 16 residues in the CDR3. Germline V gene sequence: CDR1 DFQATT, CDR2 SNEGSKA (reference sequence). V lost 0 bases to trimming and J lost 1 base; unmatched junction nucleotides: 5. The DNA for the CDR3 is TGCAGTGCTAGAGACCGGACAGGGACTTCTGGAAACACCATATATTTT. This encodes CSARDRTGTSGNTIYF.

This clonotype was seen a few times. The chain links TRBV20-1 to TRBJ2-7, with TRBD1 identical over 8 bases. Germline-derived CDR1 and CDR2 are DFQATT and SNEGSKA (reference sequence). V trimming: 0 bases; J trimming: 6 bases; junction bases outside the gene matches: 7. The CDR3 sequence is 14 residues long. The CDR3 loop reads CSARDHRGSLEQYF. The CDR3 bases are TGCAGTGCTAGAGACCACAGGGGGTCCCTCGAGCAGTACTTC.

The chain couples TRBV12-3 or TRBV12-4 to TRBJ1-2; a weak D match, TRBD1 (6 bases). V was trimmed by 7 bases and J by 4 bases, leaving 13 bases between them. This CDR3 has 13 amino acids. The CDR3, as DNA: TGTGCCAGCACGTCACAGGGACTCTATGGCTACACCTTC. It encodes CASTSQGLYGYTF.

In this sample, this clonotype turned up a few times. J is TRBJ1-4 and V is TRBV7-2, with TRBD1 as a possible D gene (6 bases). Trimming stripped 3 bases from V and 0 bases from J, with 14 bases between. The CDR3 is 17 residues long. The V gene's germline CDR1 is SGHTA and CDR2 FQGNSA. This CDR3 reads CASSFGGRISTNEKLFF. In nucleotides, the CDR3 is TGTGCCAGCAGCTTCGGGGGGCGCATCTCAACTAATGAAAAACTGTTTTTT.

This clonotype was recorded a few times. CDR3 coding DNA: TGCGCCAGCAGCCACTCCCCTTTAGTGACTAACACCCAAGAGACCCAGTACTTC. Protein sequence: CASSHSPLVTNTQETQYF. This chain connects TRBV4-1 to TRBJ2-5, with a weak D call TRBD2 (5 bases). Trimming pared 3 bases from V and 1 base from J, leaving 21 bases between. CDR1 and CDR2 (germline): MGHRA, YSYEKL. CDR3 size: 18 residues.

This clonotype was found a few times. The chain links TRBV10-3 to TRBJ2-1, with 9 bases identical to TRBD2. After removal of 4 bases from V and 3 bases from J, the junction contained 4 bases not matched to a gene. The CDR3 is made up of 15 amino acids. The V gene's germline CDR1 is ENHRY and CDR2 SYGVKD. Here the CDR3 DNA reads TGTGCCATCAGTGCGCAGCGGGGGGACTACAATGAGCAGTTCTTC. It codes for CAISAQRGDYNEQFF.

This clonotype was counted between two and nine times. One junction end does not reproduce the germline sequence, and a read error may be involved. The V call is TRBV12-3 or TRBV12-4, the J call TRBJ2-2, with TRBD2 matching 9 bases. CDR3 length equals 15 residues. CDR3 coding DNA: TGTGCCAGCAGTCTAGCGGGGAGATACACCGGGGAGCTGTTTTTT. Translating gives CASSLAGRYTGELFF.

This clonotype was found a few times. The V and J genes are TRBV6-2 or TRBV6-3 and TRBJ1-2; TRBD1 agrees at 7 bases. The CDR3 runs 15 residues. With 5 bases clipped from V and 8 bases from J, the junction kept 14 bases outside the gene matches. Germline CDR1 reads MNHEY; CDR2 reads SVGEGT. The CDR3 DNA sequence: TGTGCCAGCAGTCCTCGCTCGGGACAGACGATAGGCTACACCTTC. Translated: CASSPRSGQTIGYTF.

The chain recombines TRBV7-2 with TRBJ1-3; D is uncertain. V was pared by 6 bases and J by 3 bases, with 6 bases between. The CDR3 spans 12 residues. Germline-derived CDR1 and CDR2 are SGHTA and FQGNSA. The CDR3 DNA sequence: TGTGCCAGCAGGGGCTATGGAAACACCATATATTTT. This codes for CASRGYGNTIYF.

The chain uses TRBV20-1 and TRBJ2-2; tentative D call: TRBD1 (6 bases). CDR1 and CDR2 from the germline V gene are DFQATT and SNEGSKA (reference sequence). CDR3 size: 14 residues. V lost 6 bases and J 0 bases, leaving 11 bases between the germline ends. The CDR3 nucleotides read TGCAGTGCCAACGAGGGGGCGAACACCGGGGAGCTGTTTTTT. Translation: CSANEGANTGELFF.

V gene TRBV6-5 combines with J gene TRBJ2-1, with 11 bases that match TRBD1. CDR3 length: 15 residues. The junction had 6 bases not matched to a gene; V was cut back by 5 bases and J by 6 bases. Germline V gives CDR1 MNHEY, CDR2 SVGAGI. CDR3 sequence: CASSRTGGAGNEQFF. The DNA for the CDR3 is TGTGCCAGCAGTCGGACAGGGGGCGCCGGCAATGAGCAGTTCTTC.

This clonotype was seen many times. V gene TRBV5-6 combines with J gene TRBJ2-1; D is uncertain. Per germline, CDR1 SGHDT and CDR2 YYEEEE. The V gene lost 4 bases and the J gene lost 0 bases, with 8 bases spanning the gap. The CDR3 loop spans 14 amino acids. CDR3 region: CASSQLSSYNEQFF. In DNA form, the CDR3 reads TGTGCCAGCAGCCAGTTGAGCTCCTACAATGAGCAGTTCTTC.

CDR3 coding DNA: TGTGCCAGCAGAGGTATCCGGGACCAAGAGACCCAGTACTTC. This encodes CASRGIRDQETQYF. This chain uses TRBV6-2 or TRBV6-3 with TRBJ2-5; no definite D call. Deletions cut 6 bases from V and 0 bases from J, with 11 bases between. This CDR3 region has 14 residues. Germline V CDR1 and CDR2: MNHEY, SVGEGT.